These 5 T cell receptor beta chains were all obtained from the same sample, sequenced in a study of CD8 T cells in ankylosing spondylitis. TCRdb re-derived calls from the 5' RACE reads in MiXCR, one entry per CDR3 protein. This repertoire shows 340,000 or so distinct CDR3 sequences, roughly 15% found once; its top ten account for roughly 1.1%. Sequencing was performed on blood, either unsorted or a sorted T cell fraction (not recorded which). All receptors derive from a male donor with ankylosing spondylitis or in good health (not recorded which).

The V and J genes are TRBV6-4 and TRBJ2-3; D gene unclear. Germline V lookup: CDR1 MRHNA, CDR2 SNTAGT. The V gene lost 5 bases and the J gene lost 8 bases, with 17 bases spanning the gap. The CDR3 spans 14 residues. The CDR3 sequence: CASSRNSEVGTQYF. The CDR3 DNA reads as TGTGCCAGCAGTCGCAACTCTGAAGTCGGTACGCAGTATTTT.

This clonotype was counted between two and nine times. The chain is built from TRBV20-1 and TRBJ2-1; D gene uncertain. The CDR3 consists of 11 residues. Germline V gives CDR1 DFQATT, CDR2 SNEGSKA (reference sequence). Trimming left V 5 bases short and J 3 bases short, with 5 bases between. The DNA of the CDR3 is TGCAGTGCTCCGAACTACAATGAGCAGTTCTTC. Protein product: CSAPNYNEQFF.

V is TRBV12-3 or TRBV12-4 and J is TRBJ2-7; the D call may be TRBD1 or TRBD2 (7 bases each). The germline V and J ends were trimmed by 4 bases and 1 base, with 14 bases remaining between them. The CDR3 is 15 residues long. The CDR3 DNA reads TGTGCCAGCAGTTCCACAGGGGAGGGGTCCTACGAGCAGTACTTC. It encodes CASSSTGEGSYEQYF.

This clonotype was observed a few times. CDR3 coding DNA: TGTGCCAGCAGTTCGGGGACAGGGGGCAACAACGAGCAGTACTTC. Protein product: CASSSGTGGNNEQYF. The chain employs TRBV14 and TRBJ2-7; TRBD1 matches at 12 bases. The germline CDR1 and CDR2 sequences are SGHDN and FVKESK. Trimming cost V 6 bases and J 5 bases; bases outside gene matches: 8. CDR3 size: 15 residues.

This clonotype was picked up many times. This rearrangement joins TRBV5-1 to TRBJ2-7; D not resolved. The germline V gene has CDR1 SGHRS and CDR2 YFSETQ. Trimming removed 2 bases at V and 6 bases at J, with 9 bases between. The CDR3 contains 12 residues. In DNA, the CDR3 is TGCGCCAGCAGCTTTACCGAATCCGAGCAGTACTTC. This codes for CASSFTESEQYF. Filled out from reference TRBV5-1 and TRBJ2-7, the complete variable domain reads KAGVTQTPRYLIKTRGQQVTLSCSPISGHRSVSWYQQTPGQGLQFLFEYFSETQRNKGNFPGRFSGRQFSNSRSEMNVSTLELGDSALYLCASSFTESEQYFGPGTRLTVT.